The table lists the clone carrying this T cell receptor (beta chain) with a few counts. Its target is not known. Each CDR3 protein gets one entry after TCRdb re-called the RT-PCR reads with MiXCR. The sample records roughly 790,000 distinct CDR3 sequences, about 20% being singletons. Germline-derived CDR1 and CDR2 are SNHLY and FYNNEI. V was clipped by 5 bases and J by 1 base, with 9 bases between them. The CDR3 sequence is 13 residues long. The sample is drawn from a study of response to subunit inactivated influenza vaccine. The study's findings and limits: There was a suggestion from the authors that each seasonal influenza vaccination recruits few new T cells.

The chain is built from TRBV2 and TRBJ2-7, with D tentatively TRBD2 (6 bases). The specimen comprised PBMCs from blood, sampled roughly 5 days after vaccination. The clonotype was recovered from a man between 50 and 59 years old who received an inactivated influenza vaccine. CDR3 nucleotides: TGTGCCAGCAGTCGGGAGAAATCCTACGAGCAGTACTTC. This sequence encodes CASSREKSYEQYF. Complete variable domain (other parts from reference TRBV2 and TRBJ2-7): EPEVTQTPSHQVTQMGQEVILRCVPISNHLYFYWYRQILGQKVEFLVSFYNNEISEKSEIFDDQFSVERPDGSNFTLKIRSTKLEDSAMYFCASSREKSYEQYFGPGTRLTVT.